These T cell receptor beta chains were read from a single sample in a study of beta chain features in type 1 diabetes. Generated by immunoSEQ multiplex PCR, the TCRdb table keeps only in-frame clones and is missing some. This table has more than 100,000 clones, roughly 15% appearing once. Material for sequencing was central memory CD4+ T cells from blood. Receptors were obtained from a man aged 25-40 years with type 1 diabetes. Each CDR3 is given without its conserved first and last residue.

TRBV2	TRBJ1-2	ASGDGPNYGYT
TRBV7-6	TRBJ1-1	ASSLGTATDTEAF
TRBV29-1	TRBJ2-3	SGRDNTDTQY
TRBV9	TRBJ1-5	ASSGPDAGNQPQH
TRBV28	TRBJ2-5	ASRPGQEGETQY
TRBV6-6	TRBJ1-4	ASSSRGTGQNEKLF
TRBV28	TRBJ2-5	ASEGGSETQY
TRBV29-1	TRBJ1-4	SVVSGGSSTNEKLF
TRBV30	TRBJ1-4	AWSRQGVNEKLF
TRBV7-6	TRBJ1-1	ASSLAGDTEAF
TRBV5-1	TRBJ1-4	ASSQDPSSEKLF
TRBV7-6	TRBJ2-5	ASSRQGFKETQY
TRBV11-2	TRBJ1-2	ASSFRYTISGSEGYT
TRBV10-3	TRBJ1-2	AISERQESGYT
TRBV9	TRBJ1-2	ASSVNTGERGYT
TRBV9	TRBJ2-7	ASSVGQGGYEQY
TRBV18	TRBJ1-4	ASSPNRSNEKLF
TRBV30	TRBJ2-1	AWSSYEQF
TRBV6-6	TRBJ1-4	AVQFSRGTNEKLF
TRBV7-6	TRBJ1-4	ASSLPAGPNEKLF
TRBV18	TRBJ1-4	ASSPGPQGNEKLF
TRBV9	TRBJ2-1	ASSVAPGGTNNEQF
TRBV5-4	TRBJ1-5	ASSSDPDQPQH
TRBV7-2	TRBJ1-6	ASSPLTGNSPLH
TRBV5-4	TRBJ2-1	ASSLGGPSSYNEQF
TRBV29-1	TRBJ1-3	SVSKSSGNTIY
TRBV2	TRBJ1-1	ASSEQIRRTKGRDEAF
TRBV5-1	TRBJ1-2	ASSRPDSSNYGYT
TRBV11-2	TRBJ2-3	ASSLGPGLATGTDTQY
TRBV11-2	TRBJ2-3	ASSPDRRDTQY
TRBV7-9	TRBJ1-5	ASSLQGNQPQH
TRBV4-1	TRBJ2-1	ASSQDQFANNEQF
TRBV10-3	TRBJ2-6	AISESGVAPGANVLT
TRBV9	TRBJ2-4	ASSVGDAGLAKNIQY
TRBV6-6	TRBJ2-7	ASSYSGTLYEQY
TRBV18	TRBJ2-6	ASSPRGGSRSGANVLT
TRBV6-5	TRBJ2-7	ASRPRAGSYGQY
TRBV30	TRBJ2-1	AWSAGASSYNEQF
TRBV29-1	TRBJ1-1	SVSDNFENTEAF
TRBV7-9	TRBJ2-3	ASSLVQPGNTQY
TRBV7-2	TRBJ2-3	ASSLVGGAGGTDTQY
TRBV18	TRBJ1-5	ASATGIGNQPQH
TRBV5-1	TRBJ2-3	ASSAGTGRGDTQY
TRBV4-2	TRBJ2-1	ASSQSLAGSYNEQF
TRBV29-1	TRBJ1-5	SAAGPGNQPQH
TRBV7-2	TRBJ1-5	ASSSQGYQPQH
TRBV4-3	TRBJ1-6	ASSQGQQNSPLH